A selection of T cell receptor beta chains follows, all from one sample in a study of regulatory T cells in long-lasting Graves disease. One entry per CDR3 protein results from TCRdb running MiXCR on the multiplex PCR reads. Altogether 350,000 to 450,000 distinct CDR3 sequences are present, around 21% being singletons, with the ten largest covering around 21%. This sample comprised peripheral blood mononuclear cells (PBMCs), obtained when the disease was refractory, from a patient treated with antithyroid drugs. The receptors come from a female donor with Graves disease. CDR3s include the opening cysteine and the closing phenylalanine or tryptophan. The D gene is left open where the match is weak. Expanded clones get a size class; other rows say once, few or many, or leave the size out.

clone_size	d_call	v_call	j_call	cdr3_nt	cdr3_aa
many	-	TRBV30	TRBJ2-7	TGTGCCTGGAGTACCGGAATTTACGAGCAGTACTTC	CAWSTGIYEQYF
-	-	TRBV20-1	TRBJ2-7	TGCAGTCCCCAGGGGATTAGGAGCTACGAGCAGTACTTC	CSPQGIRSYEQYF
few	-	TRBV6-9	TRBJ1-2	TGTGCCAGCAGTTACTCGAAAGGGAGTTTCATAGGCTACACCTTC	CASSYSKGSFIGYTF
few	-	TRBV7-8	TRBJ1-5	TGTGCCAGCAGCTTAGGGGGCGCTTATAGCAATCAGCCCCAGCATTTT	CASSLGGAYSNQPQHF
many	TRBD1	TRBV28	TRBJ2-5	TGTGCCAGCAGTCCATCCCGGGACAGATTGATGTTTGAGACCCAGTACTTC	CASSPSRDRLMFETQYF
many	TRBD1	TRBV28	TRBJ1-1	TGTGCCAGCAGCGGACCGGGACAGGGGACTGAAGCTTTCTTT	CASSGPGQGTEAFF
many	-	TRBV13	TRBJ2-7	TGTGCCAGCAGCCGTGGAGGCAAACCTTACGAGCAGTACTTC	CASSRGGKPYEQYF
-	-	TRBV28	TRBJ2-2	TGTGCCAGCAGGGACCTCGTAACCGGGGAGCTGTTTTTT	CASRDLVTGELFF
many	TRBD2	TRBV28	TRBJ2-1	TGTGCCAGCAGTTTACCCCCCGGACTAGCGGGATGGGGATACAATGAGCAGTTCTTC	CASSLPPGLAGWGYNEQFF
many	-	TRBV14	TRBJ1-6	TGTGCCAGCAGCCAAGGGCCATCACCCCTCCACTTT	CASSQGPSPLHF
-	-	TRBV9	TRBJ1-4	TGTGCCAGCAGGCCCCGAGGGATCGGAAAACTGTTTTTT	CASRPRGIGKLFF
-	-	TRBV20-1	TRBJ2-5	TGCAGTGCCCTGGACAGCTACCAAGAGACCCAGTACTTC	CSALDSYQETQYF
few	TRBD1	TRBV7-9	TRBJ2-7	TGTGCCAGCAGCTCCGACAGGGTCGGATACGAGCAGTACTTC	CASSSDRVGYEQYF
few	TRBD1	TRBV7-9	TRBJ2-2	TGTGCCAGCAGCTTGGGGAACACAGGGGAAATCTACACCGGGGAGCTGTTTTTT	CASSLGNTGEIYTGELFF
many	TRBD1	TRBV20-1	TRBJ1-1	TGCAGTGCTAGAGATCCGGGACAGATAGCCCCCTCGAAAGCTTTCTTT	CSARDPGQIAPSKAFF
-	TRBD1	TRBV5-4	TRBJ1-2	TGTGCCAGCAGCTCGCGGTACGGACAGGGGGCCGAGGAAGGCTACACCTTC	CASSSRYGQGAEEGYTF
-	-	TRBV20-1	TRBJ2-7	TGCAGTGCTAGAGATATGGATTCTTCCCGCTACGAGCAGTACTTC	CSARDMDSSRYEQYF
-	TRBD1	TRBV6-5	TRBJ1-1	TGTGCCAGCAGTTCCCCGGACAGGGGTCTAACTGAAGCTTTCTTT	CASSSPDRGLTEAFF
many	-	TRBV6-2/TRBV6-3	TRBJ1-4	TGTGCCAGCAGTTACGGGGGTCCCAATGAAAAACTGTTTTTT	CASSYGGPNEKLFF
few	TRBD2	TRBV6-1	TRBJ2-2	TGTGCCAGCGGACAGACTAGCGAGATCACCGGGGAGCTGTTTTTT	CASGQTSEITGELFF
once	TRBD1	TRBV20-1	TRBJ1-2	TGCGGTGCCAGAGAAGTGACAGGGCCGGGGGGCTACACCTTC	CGAREVTGPGGYTF
many	-	TRBV12-3/TRBV12-4	TRBJ2-2	TGTGCCAGCAGTGGGACGAACACCGGGGAGCTGTTTTTT	CASSGTNTGELFF
many	-	TRBV12-3/TRBV12-4	TRBJ2-5	TGTGCCAGTGGAGGCCTCGCTGGGCGGGAGACCCAGTACTTC	CASGGLAGRETQYF
-	-	TRBV10-3	TRBJ1-1	TGTGCCATCAGTCCCTCCAGACTGACCACTGAAGCTTTCTTT	CAISPSRLTTEAFF
-	-	TRBV6-1	TRBJ2-2	TGTGCCAGCAGAAATACGGACCCGCCCGGGGAGCTGTTTTTT	CASRNTDPPGELFF
-	-	TRBV19	TRBJ1-5	TGTGCCAGTACCGAGGACGGTGAGGATCAGCCCCAGCATTTT	CASTEDGEDQPQHF
many	-	TRBV2	TRBJ2-2	TGTGCCAGCAGCCTAAAACTCGCGACGAGCGGGGAGCTGTTTTTT	CASSLKLATSGELFF
many	-	TRBV28	TRBJ1-6	TGTGCCAGCACAGGGCCTAATTCACCCCTCCACTTT	CASTGPNSPLHF
few	TRBD2	TRBV15	TRBJ2-7	TGTGCCACCAGCAGAGATCGTAGTCGCGGGGGCGAGCAGTACTTC	CATSRDRSRGGEQYF
-	TRBD1	TRBV28	TRBJ2-5	TGTGCCAGCAGTCCAACTCTGACAGGGCGAGGGGGAGAGACCCAGTACTTC	CASSPTLTGRGGETQYF
few	-	TRBV24-1	TRBJ2-7	TGTGCCACCAGAATCACCCGGGACTGGCACTACGAGCAGTACTTC	CATRITRDWHYEQYF
many	-	TRBV28	TRBJ2-4	TGTGCCAGCAGTGGAGGGGGCCTAGCCAAAAACATTCAGTACTTC	CASSGGGLAKNIQYF
-	-	TRBV4-3	TRBJ1-1	TGCGCCAGCAGCCAAGATATAGGGCAGATGAACACTGAAGCTTTCTTT	CASSQDIGQMNTEAFF
-	TRBD2	TRBV2	TRBJ2-2	TGTGCCAGCAGCCCTCAAAGGGGACTAGCGGGAGGAAGGCGTAACGGGGAGCTGTTTTTT	CASSPQRGLAGGRRNGELFF
many	-	TRBV15	TRBJ1-4	TGTGCCACCAGCATGACTGTTCACGGGAAAGCTAATGAAAAACTGTTTTTT	CATSMTVHGKANEKLFF
few	-	TRBV27	TRBJ2-7	TGTGCCACGGGGCAGGGGTTCTACGAGCAGTACTTC	CATGQGFYEQYF
-	-	TRBV19	TRBJ1-1	TGTGCCAGTAGTGAAACAGTGGTGAACACTGAAGCTTTCTTT	CASSETVVNTEAFF
-	-	TRBV4-3	TRBJ2-7	TGCGCCAGCAGCCAAGATACGGGGGCCCACGAGCAGTACTTC	CASSQDTGAHEQYF
many	-	TRBV2	TRBJ1-1	TGTGCCAGCAGCCCCCGGGGGTTCACTGAAGCTTTCTTT	CASSPRGFTEAFF
few	-	TRBV6-1	TRBJ2-7	TGTGCCAGCAAAAGAACAGGGAGTCCCTACGAGCAGTACTTC	CASKRTGSPYEQYF
-	-	TRBV9	TRBJ1-4	TGTGCCAGCACTTCACCGGGGGACAATGAAAAACTGTTTTTT	CASTSPGDNEKLFF
many	TRBD1	TRBV28	TRBJ1-5	TGTGCCAGCAGCGGACCCCCGGGACAGGGTTATAGCAATCAGCCCCAGCATTTT	CASSGPPGQGYSNQPQHF
many	-	TRBV6-1	TRBJ1-1	TGTGCCAGCAGTCACGTTTGGGCGGGCAAGAACACTGAAGCTTTCTTT	CASSHVWAGKNTEAFF
many	TRBD1	TRBV2	TRBJ2-7	TGTGCCAGCAGTGGGGAGGGGACAGGGACCTTCGAGCAGTACTTC	CASSGEGTGTFEQYF